The sequence of this T cell receptor beta chain was determined in a study of cytomegalovirus exposure and HLA in healthy donors. The CDR3 has 14 residues. V lost 8 bases, J lost 3 bases, and 17 bases lay in between. From germline, CDR1 is GTSNPN and CDR2 SVGIG (reference sequence). The PCR ran on 60 Vbeta and 13 Jbeta primers. Repertoires were generated with immunoSEQ multiplex PCR, while TCRdb's copy carries only in-frame clones and drops some. The data contain around 100,000 clones, 70% to 85% of them singletons. This receptor was obtained from a woman under 30 in good health and CMV-seropositive. The sequenced sample consisted of PBMCs. J is TRBJ1-3 and V is TRBV30; a weak D match, TRBD1 (6 bases). The CDR3 is CAAEGGQDGNTIYF. In nucleotides, the CDR3 is TGTGCCGCGGAGGGGGGGCAGGATGGAAACACCATATATTTT.